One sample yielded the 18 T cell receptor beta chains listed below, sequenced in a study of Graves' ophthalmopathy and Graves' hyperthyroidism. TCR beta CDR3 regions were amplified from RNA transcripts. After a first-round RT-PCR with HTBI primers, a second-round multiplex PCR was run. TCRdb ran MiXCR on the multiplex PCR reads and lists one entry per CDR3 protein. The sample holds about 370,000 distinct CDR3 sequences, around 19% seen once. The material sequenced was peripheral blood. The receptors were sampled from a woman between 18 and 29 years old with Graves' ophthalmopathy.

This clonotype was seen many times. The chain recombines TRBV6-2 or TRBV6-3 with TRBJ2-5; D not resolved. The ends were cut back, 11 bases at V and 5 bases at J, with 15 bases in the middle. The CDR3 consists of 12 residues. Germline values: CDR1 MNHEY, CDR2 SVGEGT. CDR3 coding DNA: TGTGCCTCCACTGGGGTGTGGGAGACCCAGTACTTC. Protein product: CASTGVWETQYF.

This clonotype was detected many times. The CDR3 protein is CSAGTGTYSYEQYF. The CDR3 DNA reads TGCAGTGCTGGGACCGGGACTTACTCCTACGAGCAGTACTTC. The V call is TRBV20-1, the J call TRBJ2-7, with D tentatively TRBD2 (6 bases). The CDR3 runs to 14 residues. Germline V gene data show CDR1 as DFQATT and CDR2 as SNEGSKA (reference sequence). Trimming shortened V by 5 bases and J by 0 bases, and 14 bases separated the two germline ends.

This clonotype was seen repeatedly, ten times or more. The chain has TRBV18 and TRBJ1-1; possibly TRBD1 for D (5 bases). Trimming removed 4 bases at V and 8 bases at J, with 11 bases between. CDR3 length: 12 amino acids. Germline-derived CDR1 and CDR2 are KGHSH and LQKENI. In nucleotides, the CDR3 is TGTGCCAGCTCACGGGGCAGAGAGGAAGCTTTCTTT. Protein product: CASSRGREEAFF.

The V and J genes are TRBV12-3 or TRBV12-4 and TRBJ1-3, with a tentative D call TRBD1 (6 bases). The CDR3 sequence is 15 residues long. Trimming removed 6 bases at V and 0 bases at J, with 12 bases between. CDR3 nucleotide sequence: TGTGCCAGCAGAAAGGACAGCCACTCTGGAAACACCATATATTTT. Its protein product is CASRKDSHSGNTIYF.

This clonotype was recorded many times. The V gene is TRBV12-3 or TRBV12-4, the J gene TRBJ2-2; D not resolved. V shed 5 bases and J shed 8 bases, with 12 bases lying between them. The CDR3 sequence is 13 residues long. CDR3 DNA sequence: TGTGCCAGCAGTCCTGACTCCCGGGGGGAGCTGTTTTTT. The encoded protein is CASSPDSRGELFF.

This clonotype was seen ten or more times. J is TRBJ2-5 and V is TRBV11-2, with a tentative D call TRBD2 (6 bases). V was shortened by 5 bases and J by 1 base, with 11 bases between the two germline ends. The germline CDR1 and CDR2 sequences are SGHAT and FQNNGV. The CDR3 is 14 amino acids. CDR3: CASSNLASQETQYF. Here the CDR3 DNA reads TGTGCCAGCAGCAACCTAGCGAGCCAAGAGACCCAGTACTTC.

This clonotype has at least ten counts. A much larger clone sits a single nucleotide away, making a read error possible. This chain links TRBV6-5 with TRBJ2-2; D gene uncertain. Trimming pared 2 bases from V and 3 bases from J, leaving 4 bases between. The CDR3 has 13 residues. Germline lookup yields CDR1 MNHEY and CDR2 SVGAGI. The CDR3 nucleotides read TGTGCCAGCAGTTACAGTCACACCGGGGAGCTGTTTTTT. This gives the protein CASSYSHTGELFF.

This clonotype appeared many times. CDR3 in DNA: TGCAGTGCTGGGGGACTAGCGGGAGACGAGCAGTACTTC. Its protein is CSAGGLAGDEQYF. The rearrangement joins TRBV20-1 to TRBJ2-7, with TRBD2 identical over 14 bases. The CDR3 extends over 13 amino acids. CDR1 and CDR2 (germline): DFQATT, SNEGSKA (reference sequence). V shed 5 bases and J 5 bases; nucleotides not matched to a gene: 2.

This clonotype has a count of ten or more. In DNA form, the CDR3 reads TGTGCCAGCAGTTTCACAGGATTCTTCTATGGCTACACCTTC. Protein product: CASSFTGFFYGYTF. The chain recombines TRBV28 with TRBJ1-2; tentative D call: TRBD1 (5 bases). V was trimmed by 3 bases and J by 4 bases, leaving 12 bases between them. CDR1 and CDR2 from the germline V gene are MDHEN and SYDVKM. The CDR3 spans 14 residues.

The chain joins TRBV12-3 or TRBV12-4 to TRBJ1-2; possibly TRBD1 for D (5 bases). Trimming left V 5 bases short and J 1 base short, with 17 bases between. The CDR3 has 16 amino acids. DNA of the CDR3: TGTGCCAGCAGTCCCGGCGGGACCCGACTTAACTATGGCTACACCTTC. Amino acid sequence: CASSPGGTRLNYGYTF.

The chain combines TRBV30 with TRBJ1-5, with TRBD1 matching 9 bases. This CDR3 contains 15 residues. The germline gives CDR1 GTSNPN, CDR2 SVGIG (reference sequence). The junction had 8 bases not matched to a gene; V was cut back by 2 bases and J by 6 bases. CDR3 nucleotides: TGTGCCTGGAGTCCCACGGGACAGGGTCGTCAGCCCCAGCATTTT. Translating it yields CAWSPTGQGRQPQHF.

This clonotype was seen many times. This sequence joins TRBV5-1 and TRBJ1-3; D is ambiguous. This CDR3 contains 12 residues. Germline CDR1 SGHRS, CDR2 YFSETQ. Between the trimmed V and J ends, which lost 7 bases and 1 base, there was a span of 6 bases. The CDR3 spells CASGDSGNTIYF. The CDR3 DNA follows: TGCGCCAGCGGGGATTCTGGAAACACCATATATTTT.

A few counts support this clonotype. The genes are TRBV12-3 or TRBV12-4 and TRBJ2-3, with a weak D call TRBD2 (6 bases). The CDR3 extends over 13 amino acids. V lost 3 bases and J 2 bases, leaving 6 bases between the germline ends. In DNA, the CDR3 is TGTGCCAGCAGTTTGGACTACACAGATACGCAGTATTTT. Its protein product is CASSLDYTDTQYF.

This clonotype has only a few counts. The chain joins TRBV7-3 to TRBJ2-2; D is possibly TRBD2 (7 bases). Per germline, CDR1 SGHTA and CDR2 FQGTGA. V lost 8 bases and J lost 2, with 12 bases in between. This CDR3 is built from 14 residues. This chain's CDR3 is CASSRGANTGELFF. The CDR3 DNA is TGTGCCAGCTCCCGGGGGGCCAACACCGGGGAGCTGTTTTTT. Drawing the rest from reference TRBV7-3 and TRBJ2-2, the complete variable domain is GAGVSQTPSNKVTEKGKYVELRCDPISGHTALYWYRQSLGQGPEFLIYFQGTGAADDSGLPNDRFFAVRPEGSVSTLKIQRTERGDSAVYLCASSRGANTGELFFGEGSRLTVL.

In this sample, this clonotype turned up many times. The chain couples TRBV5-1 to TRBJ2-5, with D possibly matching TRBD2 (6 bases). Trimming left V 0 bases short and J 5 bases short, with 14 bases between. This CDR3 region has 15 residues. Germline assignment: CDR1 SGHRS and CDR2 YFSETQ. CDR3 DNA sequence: TGCGCCAGCAGCTTGGTACCGGGAGAACAGGAGACCCAGTACTTC. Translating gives CASSLVPGEQETQYF.

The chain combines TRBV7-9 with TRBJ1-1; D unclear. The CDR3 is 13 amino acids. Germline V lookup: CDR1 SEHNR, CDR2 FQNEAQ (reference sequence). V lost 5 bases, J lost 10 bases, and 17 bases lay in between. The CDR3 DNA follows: TGTGCCAGCAGCCGAGAGGAAAGGATGACAGCTTTCTTT. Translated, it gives CASSREERMTAFF.

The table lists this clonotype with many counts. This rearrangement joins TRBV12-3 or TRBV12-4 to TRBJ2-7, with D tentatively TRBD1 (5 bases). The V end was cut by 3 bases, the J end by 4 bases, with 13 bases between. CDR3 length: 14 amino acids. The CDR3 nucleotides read TGTGCCAGCAGTTTTGGCAGGGTTTCGTACGAGCAGTACTTC. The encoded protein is CASSFGRVSYEQYF.

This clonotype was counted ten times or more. This CDR3 is CASSEEGTGFQPQHF. CDR3 nucleotide sequence: TGTGCCAGCAGTGAAGAGGGGACTGGGTTCCAGCCCCAGCATTTT. The chain uses TRBV2 and TRBJ1-5, with D perhaps TRBD1 (5 bases). Trimming took 1 base from V and 7 from J, leaving 14 bases between them. Germline V lookup: CDR1 SNHLY, CDR2 FYNNEI. This CDR3 contains 15 residues.